In its sample, the clone carrying this T cell receptor (beta chain) was seen many times. Its antigen is not identified. The sample's time point: longitudinal time-point 1 (baseline). Healthy control samples came from blood bank volunteers in Maryland, USA. The starting material, 2 million PBMCs stored at -80 C, gave rise to the unsorted libraries. Trimming stripped 7 bases from V and 2 bases from J, with 14 bases between. The CDR3 is made up of 13 amino acids. CDR1 and CDR2 (germline): SQVTM, ANQGSEA. The sample comes from a study of neurological immune-mediated disorders. Findings and caveats of the study: There were no CDR3 amino acid sequences shared by expanded clones across subjects, a result suggesting private repertoires in all groups.

The cDNA came from 5'RACE, which used 10-nucleotide random UMIs. Each CDR3 protein is one row after TCRdb ran MiXCR on the 5' RACE reads. The sample has 64,000 or so distinct CDR3 sequences, roughly 10% seen once; the top ten hold approximately 10%. What was sequenced was PBMCs. The TCR was taken from a man younger than 40 in good health. V and J are TRBV29-1 and TRBJ2-5, with D perhaps TRBD1 or TRBD2 (6 bases each). CDR3 nucleotides: TGCAGCGCAGATGGGGGGCGGCAAGAGACCCAGTACTTC. It yields the protein CSADGGRQETQYF.